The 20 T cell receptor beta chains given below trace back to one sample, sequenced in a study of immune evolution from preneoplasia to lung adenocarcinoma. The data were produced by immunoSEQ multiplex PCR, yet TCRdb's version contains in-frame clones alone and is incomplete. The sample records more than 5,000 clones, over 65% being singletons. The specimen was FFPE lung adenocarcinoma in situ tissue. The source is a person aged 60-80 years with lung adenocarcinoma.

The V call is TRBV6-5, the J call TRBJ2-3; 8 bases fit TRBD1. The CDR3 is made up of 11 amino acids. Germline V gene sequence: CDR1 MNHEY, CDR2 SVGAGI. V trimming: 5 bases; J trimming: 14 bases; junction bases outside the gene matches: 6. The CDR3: CASSTGGDAYF. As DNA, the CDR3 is TGTGCCAGCAGTACAGGGGGTGATGCGTATTTT.

The CDR3 DNA is TGTGCCAGCAGCAAAGATCCCTCCTCGAGGTCGTTAAACATTCAGTACTTC. This gives the protein CASSKDPSSRSLNIQYF. The chain couples TRBV21-1 to TRBJ2-4; the table's D gene call, TRBD2, was not cross checked with the DNA. TRBV21-1 is labeled a pseudogene. The CDR3 consists of 17 residues.

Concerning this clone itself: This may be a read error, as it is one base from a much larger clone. In nucleotides, the CDR3 is TGTGCCAGCAGGAGGGGTGACATTGAAGCTTTCTTT. It is translated as CASRRGDIEAFF. The J gene is TRBJ1-1, the V gene TRBV2; D perhaps matches TRBD1 (5 bases). The length of the CDR3 is 12 residues. Trimming removed 6 bases from V and 7 bases from J, with 12 bases in between. Germline assignment: CDR1 SNHLY and CDR2 FYNNEI. The full variable domain, completed using reference TRBV2 and TRBJ1-1, is EPEVTQTPSHQVTQMGQEVILRCVPISNHLYFYWYRQILGQKVEFLVSFYNNEISEKSEIFDDQFSVERPDGSNFTLKIRSTKLEDSAMYFCASRRGDIEAFFGQGTRLTVV.

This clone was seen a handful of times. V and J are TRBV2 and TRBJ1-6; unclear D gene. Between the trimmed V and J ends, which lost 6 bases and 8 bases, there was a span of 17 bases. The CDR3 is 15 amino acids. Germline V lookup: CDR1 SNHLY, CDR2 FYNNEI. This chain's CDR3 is CASSASGNSDSPLHF. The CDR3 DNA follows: TGTGCCAGCAGCGCCTCCGGGAATAGTGATTCACCCCTCCACTTT.

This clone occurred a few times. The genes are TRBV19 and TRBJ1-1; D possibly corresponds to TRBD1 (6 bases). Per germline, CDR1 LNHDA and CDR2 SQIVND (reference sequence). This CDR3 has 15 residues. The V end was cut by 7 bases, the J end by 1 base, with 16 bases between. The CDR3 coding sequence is TGTGCCAGTACCCCCTCGAGGGGGGCGAACACTGAAGCTTTCTTT. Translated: CASTPSRGANTEAFF.

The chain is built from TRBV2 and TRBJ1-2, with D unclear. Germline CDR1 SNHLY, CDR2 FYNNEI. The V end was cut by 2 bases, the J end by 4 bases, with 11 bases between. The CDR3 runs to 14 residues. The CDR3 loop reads CASSERQTPYGYTF. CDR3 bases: TGTGCCAGCAGTGAAAGGCAGACCCCCTATGGCTACACCTTC. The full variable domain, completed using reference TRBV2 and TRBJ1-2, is EPEVTQTPSHQVTQMGQEVILRCVPISNHLYFYWYRQILGQKVEFLVSFYNNEISEKSEIFDDQFSVERPDGSNFTLKIRSTKLEDSAMYFCASSERQTPYGYTFGSGTRLTVV.

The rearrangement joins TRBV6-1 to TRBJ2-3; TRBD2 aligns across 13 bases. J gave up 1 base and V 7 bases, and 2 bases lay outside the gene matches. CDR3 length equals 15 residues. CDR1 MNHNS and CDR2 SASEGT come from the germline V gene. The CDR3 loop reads CASTGLAGGTDTQYF. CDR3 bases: TGTGCCAGCACCGGACTAGCGGGGGGCACAGATACGCAGTATTTT.

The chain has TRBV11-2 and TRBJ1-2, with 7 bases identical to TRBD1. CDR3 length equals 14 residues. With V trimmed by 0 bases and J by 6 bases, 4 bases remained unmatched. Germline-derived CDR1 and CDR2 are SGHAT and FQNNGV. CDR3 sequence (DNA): TGTGCCAGCAGCTTAGAACCGACAGGGCATGGCTACACCTTC. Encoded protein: CASSLEPTGHGYTF. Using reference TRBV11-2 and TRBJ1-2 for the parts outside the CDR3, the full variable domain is EAGVAQSPRYKIIEKRQSVAFWCNPISGHATLYWYQQILGQGPKLLIQFQNNGVVDDSQLPKDRFSAERLKGVDSTLKIQPAKLEDSAVYLCASSLEPTGHGYTFGSGTRLTVV.

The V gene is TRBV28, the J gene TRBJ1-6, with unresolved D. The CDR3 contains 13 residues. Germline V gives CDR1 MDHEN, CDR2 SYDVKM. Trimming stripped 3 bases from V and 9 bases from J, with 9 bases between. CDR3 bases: TGTGCCAGCAGTTTCATCCGGCGTTCACCCCTCCACTTT. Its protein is CASSFIRRSPLHF.

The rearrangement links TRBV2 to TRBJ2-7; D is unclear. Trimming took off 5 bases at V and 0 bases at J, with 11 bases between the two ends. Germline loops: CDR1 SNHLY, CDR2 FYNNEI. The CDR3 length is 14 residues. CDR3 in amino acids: CASSSEARSYEQYF. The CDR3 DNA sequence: TGTGCCAGCAGTTCCGAGGCCCGCTCCTACGAGCAGTACTTC.

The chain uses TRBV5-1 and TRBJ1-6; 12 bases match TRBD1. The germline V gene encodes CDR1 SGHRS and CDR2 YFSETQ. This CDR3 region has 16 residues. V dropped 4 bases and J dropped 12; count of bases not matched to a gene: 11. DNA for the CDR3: TGCGCCAGCAGCCGTGAGGGGACAGGGGGCTTAGGACCCCTCCACTTT. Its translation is CASSREGTGGLGPLHF.

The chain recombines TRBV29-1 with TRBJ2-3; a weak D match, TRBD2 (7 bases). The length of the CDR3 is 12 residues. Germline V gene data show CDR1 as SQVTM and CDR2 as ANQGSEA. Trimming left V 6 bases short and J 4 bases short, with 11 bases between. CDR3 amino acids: CSVGGGPDTQYF. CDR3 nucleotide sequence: TGCAGCGTCGGCGGGGGCCCAGATACGCAGTATTTT.

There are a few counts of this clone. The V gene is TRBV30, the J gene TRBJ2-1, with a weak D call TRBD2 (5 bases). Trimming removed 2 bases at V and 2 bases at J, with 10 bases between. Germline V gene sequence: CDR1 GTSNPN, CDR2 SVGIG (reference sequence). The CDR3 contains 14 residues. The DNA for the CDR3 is TGTGCCTGGAGTATGGACGGGACCTACAATGAGCAGTTCTTC. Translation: CAWSMDGTYNEQFF.

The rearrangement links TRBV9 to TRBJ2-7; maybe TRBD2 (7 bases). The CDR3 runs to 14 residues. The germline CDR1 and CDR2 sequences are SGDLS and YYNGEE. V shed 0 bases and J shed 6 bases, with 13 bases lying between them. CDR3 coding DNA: TGTGCCAGCAGCGTAGCGGGGGGCAGTACCGAGCAGTACTTC. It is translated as CASSVAGGSTEQYF. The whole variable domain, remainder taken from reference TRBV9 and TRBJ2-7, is DSGVTQTPKHLITATGQRVTLRCSPRSGDLSVYWYQQSLDQGLQFLIQYYNGEERAKGNILERFSAQQFPDLHSELNLSSLELGDSALYFCASSVAGGSTEQYFGPGTRLTVT.

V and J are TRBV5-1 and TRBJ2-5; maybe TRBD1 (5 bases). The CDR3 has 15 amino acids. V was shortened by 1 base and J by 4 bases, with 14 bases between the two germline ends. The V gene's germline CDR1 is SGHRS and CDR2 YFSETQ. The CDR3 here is CASSLYQGVGETQYF. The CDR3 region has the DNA TGCGCCAGCAGCTTGTATCAAGGGGTAGGAGAGACCCAGTACTTC.

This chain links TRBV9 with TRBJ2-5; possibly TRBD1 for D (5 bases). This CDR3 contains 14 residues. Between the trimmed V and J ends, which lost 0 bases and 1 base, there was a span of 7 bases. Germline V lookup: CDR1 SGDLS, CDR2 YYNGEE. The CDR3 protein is CASSVEGRQETQYF. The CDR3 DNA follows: TGTGCCAGCAGCGTAGAGGGGCGCCAAGAGACCCAGTACTTC.

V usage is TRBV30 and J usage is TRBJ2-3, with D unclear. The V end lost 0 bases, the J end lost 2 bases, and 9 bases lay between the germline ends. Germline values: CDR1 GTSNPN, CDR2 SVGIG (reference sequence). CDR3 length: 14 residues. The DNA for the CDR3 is TGTGCCTGGAGTGTCGGCACACCCACAGATACGCAGTATTTT. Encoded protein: CAWSVGTPTDTQYF.

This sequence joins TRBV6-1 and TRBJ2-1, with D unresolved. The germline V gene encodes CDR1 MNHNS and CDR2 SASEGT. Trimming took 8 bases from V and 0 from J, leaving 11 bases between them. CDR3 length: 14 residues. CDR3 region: CASQPQSSYNEQFF. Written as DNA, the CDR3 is TGTGCCAGCCAACCCCAGTCCTCCTACAATGAGCAGTTCTTC.

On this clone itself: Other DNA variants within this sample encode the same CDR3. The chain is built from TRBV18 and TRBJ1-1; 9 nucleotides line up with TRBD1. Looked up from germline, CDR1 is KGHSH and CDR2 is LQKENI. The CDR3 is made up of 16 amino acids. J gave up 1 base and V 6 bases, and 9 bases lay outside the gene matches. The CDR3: CASSPLPGQGNTEAFF. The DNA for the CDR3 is TGTGCCAGCTCGCCGTTACCGGGACAGGGGAACACTGAAGCTTTCTTT.

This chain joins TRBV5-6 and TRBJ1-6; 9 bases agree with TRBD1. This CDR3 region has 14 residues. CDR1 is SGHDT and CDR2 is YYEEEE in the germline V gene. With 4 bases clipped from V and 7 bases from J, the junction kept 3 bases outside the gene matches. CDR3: CASSPDRGNSPLHF. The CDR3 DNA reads TGTGCCAGCAGCCCTGACAGGGGGAATTCACCCCTCCACTTT.